The 25 T cell receptor beta chains below were found in one sample sequenced in a study of blood T cell repertoires in COVID-19. The assay was immunoSEQ multiplex PCR, and TCRdb's table has in-frame clones only and misses some. The sample holds approximately 250,000 clones; more than 85% are singletons and the top ten take approximately 3%. Sequences were obtained from PBMCs or T cells enriched from blood (not recorded which). The receptors were gathered from a man aged 35 to 55 who had been exposed to COVID-19.

The chain employs TRBV11-3 and TRBJ2-2; TRBD2 agrees at 8 bases. The length of the CDR3 is 16 residues. Germline-derived CDR1 and CDR2 are SGHNT and YENEEA. Germline trimming cut 6 bases from V and 1 base from J; bases unmatched to any gene: 7. The DNA of the CDR3 is TGTGCCAGCAGGCGCCCGACTAGCGAGAACACCGGGGAGCTGTTTTTT. This gives the protein CASRRPTSENTGELFF.

This clone was seen a handful of times. V and J are TRBV10-1 and TRBJ2-7; 9 nucleotides match TRBD1. Germline CDR1 reads WNHNN; CDR2 reads SYGVQD (reference sequence). This CDR3 region has 16 residues. Trimming removed 5 bases from V and 3 bases from J; junction bases left unmatched: 11. CDR3 amino acids: CASSTPRTGADYEQYF. The CDR3 nucleotides read TGCGCCAGCAGTACCCCCAGGACAGGGGCGGACTACGAGCAGTACTTC.

This chain links TRBV2 with TRBJ2-7, with 7 bases lining up with TRBD2. V lost 4 bases, J lost 0 bases, and 6 bases stayed unmatched. The CDR3 contains 15 residues. CDR1 and CDR2 from the germline V gene are SNHLY and FYNNEI. CDR3 bases: TGTGCCAGCAGTGGAGTAGGCGGGAGCTCCTACGAGCAGTACTTC. Protein product: CASSGVGGSSYEQYF.

The CDR3 sequence: CASIPGQGEYSNQPQHF. The CDR3 bases are TGTGCCAGTATCCCGGGACAGGGGGAATATAGCAATCAGCCCCAGCATTTT. V and J are TRBV19 and TRBJ1-5, with TRBD1 matching over 11 bases. The germline V gene has CDR1 LNHDA and CDR2 SQIVND (reference sequence). The CDR3 runs 17 residues. The V segment lost 7 bases and the J segment 0 bases; nucleotides outside the gene matches: 8.

The chain has TRBV28 and TRBJ1-5; no reliable D call. Germline CDR1 and CDR2: MDHEN and SYDVKM. The CDR3 loop spans 15 amino acids. Deletions cut 5 bases from V and 4 bases from J, with 15 bases between. CDR3 DNA: TGTGCCAGCAGTGACCAACGACGGGAAAATCAGCCCCAGCATTTT. It specifies CASSDQRRENQPQHF.

This clone was observed a few times. The V gene is TRBV6-6, the J gene TRBJ2-6; 12 bases align to TRBD2. The germline V gene encodes CDR1 MNHNY and CDR2 SVGAGI (reference sequence). V lost 5 bases to trimming and J lost 4 bases; unmatched junction nucleotides: 6. The CDR3 loop spans 17 amino acids. Here the CDR3 DNA reads TGTGCCAGCAGTCTCGGACTAGCGGGATCCGGGGCCAACGTCCTGACTTTC. Its translation is CASSLGLAGSGANVLTF.

This chain uses TRBV29-1 with TRBJ2-1, with TRBD1 as a possible D gene (5 bases). This CDR3 is 12 amino acids long. Trimming removed 4 bases from V and 7 bases from J, with 11 bases in between. Germline lookup yields CDR1 SQVTM and CDR2 ANQGSEA. CDR3: CSVGQGMNEQFF. CDR3 DNA sequence: TGCAGCGTTGGGCAGGGAATGAATGAGCAGTTCTTC.

This chain links TRBV5-1 with TRBJ1-3, with a tentative D call TRBD1 (5 bases). Deletions cut 6 bases from V and 4 bases from J, with 14 bases between. The CDR3 is made up of 14 amino acids. The germline gives CDR1 SGHRS, CDR2 YFSETQ. The CDR3 reads CASKDSLAGNTIYF. The CDR3 DNA follows: TGCGCCAGCAAAGACAGTCTTGCAGGAAACACCATATATTTT.

This chain joins TRBV27 and TRBJ1-5, with D possibly TRBD1 on 5 matching bases. The CDR3 contains 17 residues. V lost 6 bases, J lost 0 bases, and 18 bases lay in between. The V gene's germline CDR1 is MNHEY and CDR2 SMNVEV (reference sequence). The chain's CDR3 is CASSPDKSQHSNQPQHF. In DNA form, the CDR3 reads TGTGCCAGCAGCCCGGACAAGTCTCAGCATAGCAATCAGCCCCAGCATTTT.

The chain uses TRBV28 and TRBJ2-1; tentatively, D is TRBD2 (5 bases). Trimming took off 5 bases at V and 8 bases at J, with 25 bases between the two ends. Germline V gene sequence: CDR1 MDHEN, CDR2 SYDVKM. The CDR3 loop spans 17 amino acids. Here the CDR3 reads CASSPTPGSGAMDEQFF. The CDR3 region has the DNA TGTGCCAGCAGTCCTACCCCGGGGAGCGGAGCCATGGATGAGCAGTTCTTC.

The chain employs TRBV5-1 and TRBJ2-1, with D possibly TRBD2 on 7 matching bases. The length of the CDR3 is 14 residues. Germline CDR1 reads SGHRS; CDR2 reads YFSETQ. V lost 9 bases and J lost 4, with 17 bases in between. CDR3: CATSQGGEYNEQFF. The DNA of the CDR3 is TGCGCCACCTCTCAAGGGGGGGAGTACAATGAGCAGTTCTTC.

The V and J genes are TRBV2 and TRBJ2-5; D is uncertain. The CDR3 totals 13 residues. The germline V gene encodes CDR1 SNHLY and CDR2 FYNNEI. Between the trimmed V and J ends, which lost 7 bases and 4 bases, there was a span of 13 bases. For the CDR3, the DNA is TGTGCCAGCAAATATCTGGCCCCAGAGACCCAGTACTTC. It is translated as CASKYLAPETQYF.

The genes are TRBV7-9 and TRBJ2-4, with 11 positions matching TRBD2. After removal of 7 bases from V and 7 bases from J, the junction contained 3 bases not matched to a gene. The germline V gene encodes CDR1 SEHNR and CDR2 FQNEAQ (reference sequence). The CDR3 has 13 residues. The CDR3 DNA sequence: TGTGCCAGCAAACTAGCGGGAGAGAACATTCAGTACTTC. As protein: CASKLAGENIQYF.

The chain has TRBV4-3 and TRBJ1-2; possibly TRBD1 for D (6 bases). The V gene lost 4 bases and the J gene lost 8 bases, with 14 bases spanning the gap. CDR1 is LGHNA and CDR2 is YSLEER in the germline V gene. This CDR3 has 13 residues. The CDR3 region is CASSPRGGRGYTF. Written as DNA, the CDR3 is TGCGCCAGCAGCCCTAGGGGGGGTAGAGGCTACACCTTC.

This clone came up once. The genes are TRBV4-3 and TRBJ2-5, with 9 bases matching TRBD1. CDR3 length equals 13 residues. With V trimmed by 3 bases and J by 4 bases, 0 bases remained unmatched. CDR1 LGHNA and CDR2 YSLEER come from the germline V gene. The CDR3 DNA is TGCGCCAGCAGCCAGACAGGGGGAGAGACCCAGTACTTC. It yields the protein CASSQTGGETQYF.

The J gene is TRBJ1-2, the V gene TRBV29-1; D gene ambiguous. The CDR3 extends over 14 amino acids. The germline V and J ends were trimmed by 5 bases and 3 bases, with 16 bases remaining between them. The V gene's germline CDR1 is SQVTM and CDR2 ANQGSEA. The CDR3 bases are TGCAGCGTTATTTTACGGTTCCACCACTATGGCTACACCTTC. The encoded protein is CSVILRFHHYGYTF.

The chain couples TRBV28 to TRBJ2-2, with D perhaps TRBD1 (6 bases). This CDR3 is 15 amino acids long. Trimming pared 3 bases from V and 5 bases from J, leaving 13 bases between. CDR1 MDHEN and CDR2 SYDVKM come from the germline V gene. CDR3 sequence: CASSFQGPWTGELFF. The CDR3 nucleotides are TGTGCCAGCAGTTTCCAGGGGCCGTGGACCGGGGAGCTGTTTTTT.

The chain combines TRBV5-1 with TRBJ1-5; TRBD1 might be the D (5 bases). V shed 4 bases and J shed 2 bases, with 13 bases lying between them. The CDR3 extends over 15 amino acids. In germline, CDR1 is SGHRS, CDR2 YFSETQ. This CDR3 is CASSLDPGGNQPQHF. DNA for the CDR3: TGCGCCAGCAGCCTTGATCCGGGGGGCAATCAGCCCCAGCATTTT.

The chain recombines TRBV24-1 with TRBJ1-5, with TRBD1 matching 7 bases. The CDR3 consists of 12 residues. Per germline, CDR1 KGHDR and CDR2 SFDVKD. V shed 10 bases and J 5 bases; nucleotides not matched to a gene: 4. CDR3 nucleotides: TGTGCCACGGCCACAGGGGATCAGCCCCAGCATTTT. This codes for CATATGDQPQHF.

This chain joins TRBV11-2 and TRBJ2-1; maybe TRBD2 (5 bases). The CDR3 has 17 amino acids. Germline assignment: CDR1 SGHAT and CDR2 FQNNGV. Trimming left V 7 bases short and J 0 bases short, with 19 bases between. DNA for the CDR3: TGTGCCAGCATAGGAATCCCCGGACTTTTCTCCTACAATGAGCAGTTCTTC. Translation: CASIGIPGLFSYNEQFF.

The chain is built from TRBV15 and TRBJ1-2, with D perhaps TRBD1 (6 bases). CDR1 is LNHNV, CDR2 YYDKDF, per germline (reference sequence). Deletions cut 2 bases from V and 4 bases from J, with 8 bases between. CDR3 length equals 13 residues. The CDR3 loop is CATSRTGIYGYTF. For the CDR3, the DNA is TGTGCCACCAGCAGAACAGGGATCTATGGCTACACCTTC.

The gene calls are TRBV4-1 and TRBJ2-5; 8 nucleotides line up with TRBD2. Germline values: CDR1 MGHRA, CDR2 YSYEKL. The junction had 11 bases not matched to a gene; V was cut back by 6 bases and J by 5 bases. This CDR3 is built from 15 residues. CDR3 loop: CASSQLAAYRETQYF. The CDR3 DNA follows: TGCGCCAGCAGTCAACTAGCGGCCTATCGGGAGACCCAGTACTTC.

CDR3 nucleotides: TGTGCCAGCAGCGCCGGGGGATACCTAGTCTACGAGCAGTACTTC. Residues: CASSAGGYLVYEQYF. V gene TRBV9 combines with J gene TRBJ2-7, with a weak D call TRBD2 (6 bases). Trimming took off 3 bases at V and 3 bases at J, with 16 bases between the two ends. The CDR3 is 15 amino acids. The V gene's germline CDR1 is SGDLS and CDR2 YYNGEE.

This chain joins TRBV11-3 and TRBJ2-1; no firm D call. The CDR3 sequence is 15 residues long. CDR1 is SGHNT, CDR2 YENEEA, per germline. V was clipped by 4 bases and J by 1 base, with 11 bases between them. This CDR3 reads CASSSPTGSYNEQFF. In DNA form, the CDR3 reads TGTGCCAGCAGCTCCCCGACTGGATCCTACAATGAGCAGTTCTTC.

There are many counts of this clone. This chain joins TRBV6-4 and TRBJ2-1, with a tentative D call TRBD2 (5 bases). The CDR3 consists of 13 residues. Per the germline V gene, CDR1 is MRHNA and CDR2 is SNTAGT. The V gene lost 0 bases and the J gene lost 6 bases, with 6 bases spanning the gap. DNA for the CDR3: TGTGCCAGCAGTGACTCACTAGTCAATGAGCAGTTCTTC. Its protein product is CASSDSLVNEQFF.